These T cell receptor beta chains were read from a single sample in a study of OX40 agonist ivuxolimab in advanced cancers. TCRdb's table, derived via immunoSEQ multiplex PCR, lists solely in-frame clones and lacks some. In the table there are fewer than 85,000 clones, approximately 83% of which are singletons. Specimen: CD4+ or CD8+ T cells sorted from blood, collected in a trial of the OX40 agonist ivuxolimab. The receptor source for this set is an adult with an advanced solid tumor such as melanoma, head and neck, liver or kidney cancer. The CDR3 runs from the conserved cysteine through the conserved F or W. Each record gives: D gene, J gene, V gene, clone size, CDR3 DNA, CDR3 protein. The D gene is left open where the match is weak. Not all rows give a size; the values are once, few, many and, for expanded clones, a class.

d_call: TRBD2
j_call: TRBJ2-7
v_call: TRBV6-5
clone_size: NA
cdr3_nt: TGTGCCAGCAGTTACACGAGACTAGCGGGAGAGCAGTACTTC
cdr3_aa: CASSYTRLAGEQYF

d_call: NA
j_call: TRBJ1-5
v_call: TRBV6-1
clone_size: once
cdr3_nt: TGTGCCAGCAGTGATACCCCGTGGCCCCAGCATTTT
cdr3_aa: CASSDTPWPQHF

d_call: TRBD2
j_call: TRBJ2-1
v_call: TRBV6-1
clone_size: NA
cdr3_nt: TGTGCCAGCAGTGAATCTAGCGGGGGGGCTGGCCCCTACAATGAGCAGTTCTTC
cdr3_aa: CASSESSGGAGPYNEQFF

d_call: NA
j_call: TRBJ1-5
v_call: TRBV10-3
clone_size: NA
cdr3_nt: TGTGCCATCAGTGAGTTCATAGACAGCGATAGCAATCAGCCCCAGCATTTT
cdr3_aa: CAISEFIDSDSNQPQHF

d_call: NA
j_call: TRBJ1-2
v_call: TRBV5-8
clone_size: NA
cdr3_nt: TGTGCCAGCATCGATCTTGCGGGCGGCTATGGCTACACCTTC
cdr3_aa: CASIDLAGGYGYTF

d_call: TRBD2
j_call: TRBJ2-3
v_call: TRBV5-1
clone_size: NA
cdr3_nt: TGCGCCAGCAGCTTCCAGCCCGGGGGGGGTGGCACAGATACGCAGTATTTT
cdr3_aa: CASSFQPGGGGTDTQYF

d_call: NA
j_call: TRBJ2-3
v_call: TRBV28
clone_size: NA
cdr3_nt: TGTGCCAGCAGGGCGGGACTTACGCAGTATTTT
cdr3_aa: CASRAGLTQYF

d_call: NA
j_call: TRBJ1-5
v_call: TRBV5-5
clone_size: NA
cdr3_nt: TGTGCCAGCAGCTTGGAAATTCTAGGGAGGAAGGATCAGCCCCAGCATTTT
cdr3_aa: CASSLEILGRKDQPQHF

d_call: NA
j_call: TRBJ2-1
v_call: TRBV7-3
clone_size: NA
cdr3_nt: TGTGCCAGCAGCCAGAATGAGCAGTTCTTC
cdr3_aa: CASSQNEQFF

d_call: NA
j_call: TRBJ1-4
v_call: TRBV6-5
clone_size: NA
cdr3_nt: TGTGCCAGCAGTTACAATGGAGGGCCAACTAATGAAAAACTGTTTTTT
cdr3_aa: CASSYNGGPTNEKLFF

d_call: NA
j_call: TRBJ1-1
v_call: TRBV28
clone_size: NA
cdr3_nt: TGTGCCAGCAGTTTAGTGGGGGACACTGAAGCTTTCTTT
cdr3_aa: CASSLVGDTEAFF

d_call: NA
j_call: TRBJ1-1
v_call: TRBV28
clone_size: NA
cdr3_nt: TGTGCCAGCAGATCAGGGAGCACTGAAGCTTTCTTT
cdr3_aa: CASRSGSTEAFF

d_call: TRBD2
j_call: TRBJ2-1
v_call: TRBV6-5
clone_size: few
cdr3_nt: TGTGCCAGCAGTTATAAGGGGGCGGGAGGGGCGAATGAGCAGTTCTTC
cdr3_aa: CASSYKGAGGANEQFF

d_call: NA
j_call: TRBJ1-2
v_call: TRBV4-1
clone_size: medium-sized
cdr3_nt: TGCGCCAGCAGCCAAGCCCCACTCTCCTATGGCTACACCTTC
cdr3_aa: CASSQAPLSYGYTF

d_call: NA
j_call: TRBJ2-7
v_call: TRBV21-1
clone_size: few
cdr3_nt: TGTGCCAGCAGCAAAGCGGTAATCGGGACGCCACCGAGCTTCTACGAGCAGTACTTC
cdr3_aa: CASSKAVIGTPPSFYEQYF

d_call: TRBD2
j_call: TRBJ2-5
v_call: TRBV9
clone_size: NA
cdr3_nt: TGTGCCAGCAGCTCAACGACTAGCGGGGGCCAAGAGACCCAGTACTTC
cdr3_aa: CASSSTTSGGQETQYF

d_call: NA
j_call: TRBJ1-1
v_call: TRBV4-2
clone_size: NA
cdr3_nt: TGTGCCAGCAGCCAAGACCCACCCGCTAAAGCTTTCTTT
cdr3_aa: CASSQDPPAKAFF

d_call: NA
j_call: TRBJ1-6
v_call: TRBV5-1
clone_size: NA
cdr3_nt: TGCGCCAGCAGCTTGTCCAACAGGGTTGGATCACCCCTCCACTTT
cdr3_aa: CASSLSNRVGSPLHF

d_call: NA
j_call: TRBJ2-7
v_call: TRBV5-1
clone_size: few
cdr3_nt: TGCGCCAGCAGCTTGGTATCTGAATACGAGCAGTACTTC
cdr3_aa: CASSLVSEYEQYF

d_call: NA
j_call: TRBJ1-1
v_call: TRBV27
clone_size: NA
cdr3_nt: TGTGCCAGCAGTTCAAGGAACACTGAAGCTTTCTTT
cdr3_aa: CASSSRNTEAFF

d_call: NA
j_call: TRBJ2-5
v_call: TRBV18
clone_size: NA
cdr3_nt: TGTGCCAGCTCACCCGGGACCCGGGAGACCCAGTACTTC
cdr3_aa: CASSPGTRETQYF

d_call: NA
j_call: TRBJ2-7
v_call: TRBV28
clone_size: once
cdr3_nt: TGTGCCAGCAGTTTCGGAGGGAACCGGTACGAGCAGTACTTC
cdr3_aa: CASSFGGNRYEQYF

d_call: NA
j_call: TRBJ2-7
v_call: TRBV5-1
clone_size: NA
cdr3_nt: TGCGCCAGCAGCTTGGTAAGGGGGGCCCACGAGCAGTACTTC
cdr3_aa: CASSLVRGAHEQYF

d_call: TRBD1
j_call: TRBJ2-1
v_call: TRBV19
clone_size: NA
cdr3_nt: TGTGCCAGTAACGACAGGGTCTTACATGAGCAGTTCTTC
cdr3_aa: CASNDRVLHEQFF

d_call: NA
j_call: TRBJ1-1
v_call: TRBV28
clone_size: NA
cdr3_nt: TGTGCCAGCAGACAGGGACACTCAAACACTGAAGCTTTCTTT
cdr3_aa: CASRQGHSNTEAFF

d_call: NA
j_call: TRBJ2-3
v_call: TRBV30
clone_size: NA
cdr3_nt: TGTGCCTGGAGTGTACAGTTTGCGGGTCTACAGTATTTT
cdr3_aa: CAWSVQFAGLQYF

d_call: NA
j_call: TRBJ1-2
v_call: TRBV6-6
clone_size: NA
cdr3_nt: TGTGCCAGCAGTTCCCTGGGGGGGCAACTTAACTATGGCTACACCTTC
cdr3_aa: CASSSLGGQLNYGYTF

d_call: TRBD2
j_call: TRBJ2-3
v_call: TRBV5-1
clone_size: NA
cdr3_nt: TGCGCCAGCAGCTTTACTAGCGGGGGAACCCAAGATACGCAGTATTTT
cdr3_aa: CASSFTSGGTQDTQYF

d_call: NA
j_call: TRBJ1-1
v_call: TRBV7-8
clone_size: NA
cdr3_nt: TGTGCCAGCACCCTAGGGCTGAACACTGAAGCTTTCTTT
cdr3_aa: CASTLGLNTEAFF

d_call: NA
j_call: TRBJ2-2
v_call: TRBV6-5
clone_size: NA
cdr3_nt: TGTGCCAGCAGACCCCCCGGGGGCACCGGGGAGCTGTTTTTT
cdr3_aa: CASRPPGGTGELFF

d_call: NA
j_call: TRBJ2-7
v_call: TRBV7-2
clone_size: NA
cdr3_nt: TGTGCCAGCAGCTTAGCACTCGGGGGGCTAAACGAGCAGTACTTC
cdr3_aa: CASSLALGGLNEQYF

d_call: NA
j_call: TRBJ1-6
v_call: TRBV6-5
clone_size: NA
cdr3_nt: TGTGCCAGCAGTCAGGGTAATTCACCCCTCCACTTT
cdr3_aa: CASSQGNSPLHF